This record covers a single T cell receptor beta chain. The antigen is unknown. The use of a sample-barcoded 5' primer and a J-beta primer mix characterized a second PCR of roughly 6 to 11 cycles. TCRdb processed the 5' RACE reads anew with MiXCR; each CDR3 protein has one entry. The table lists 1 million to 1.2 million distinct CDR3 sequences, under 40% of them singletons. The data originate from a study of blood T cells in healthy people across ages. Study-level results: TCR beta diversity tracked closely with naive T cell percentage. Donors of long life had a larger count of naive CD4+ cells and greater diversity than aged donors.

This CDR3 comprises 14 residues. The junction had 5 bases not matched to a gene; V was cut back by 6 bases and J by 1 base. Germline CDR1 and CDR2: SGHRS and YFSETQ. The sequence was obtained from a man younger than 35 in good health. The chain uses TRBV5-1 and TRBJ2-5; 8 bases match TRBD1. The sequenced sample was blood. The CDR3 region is CASTVGQGQETQYF. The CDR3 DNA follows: TGCGCCAGCACCGTTGGACAGGGCCAAGAGACCCAGTACTTC.